This T cell receptor beta chain was recovered during a study of blood T cell repertoires in COVID-19. Overall study context: Both acute and convalescent COVID-19 samples were obtained from the United States, Italy and Spain. PBMCs, B-cell-depleted T cells, or T cells were the source of the cDNA or gDNA that made up the material.

The length of the CDR3 is 13 residues. Germline V gives CDR1 LGHDT, CDR2 YNNKEL (reference sequence). V was cut by 4 bases and J by 3 bases, with 6 bases left in between. The Seattle site enrolled patients during active infection and followed them longitudinally. As processed by the authors: By means of reference gene primer amplification, nucleated cell counts were estimated. Generated by immunoSEQ multiplex PCR, the TCRdb table keeps only in-frame clones and is missing some. That table gives V, J and clone size, and the DNA gave D and trimming. The sample contains a few hundred thousand clones, 70% to 90% of which appear only once.

The chain links TRBV3-1 (or the pseudogene TRBV3-2) to TRBJ2-2; D is perhaps TRBD1 (5 bases). The clonotype was recovered from a woman aged 55 to 70 with COVID-19, enrolled during active disease. The specimen was peripheral blood. The CDR3 protein is CASSLGDTGELFF. The CDR3 bases are TGTGCCAGCAGCCTAGGGGACACCGGGGAGCTGTTTTTT.